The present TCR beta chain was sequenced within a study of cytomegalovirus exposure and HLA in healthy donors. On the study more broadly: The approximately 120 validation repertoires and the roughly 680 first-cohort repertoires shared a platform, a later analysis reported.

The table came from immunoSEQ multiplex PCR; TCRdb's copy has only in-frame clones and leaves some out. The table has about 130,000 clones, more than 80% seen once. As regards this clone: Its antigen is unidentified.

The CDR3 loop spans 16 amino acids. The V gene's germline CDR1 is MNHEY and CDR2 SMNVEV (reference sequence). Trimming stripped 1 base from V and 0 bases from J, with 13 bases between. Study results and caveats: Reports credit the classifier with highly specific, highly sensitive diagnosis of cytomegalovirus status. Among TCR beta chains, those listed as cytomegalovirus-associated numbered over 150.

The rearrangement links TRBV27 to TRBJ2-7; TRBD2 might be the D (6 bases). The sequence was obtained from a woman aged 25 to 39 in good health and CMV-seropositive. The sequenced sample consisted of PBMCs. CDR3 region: CASSLFRAGISYEQYF. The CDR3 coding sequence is TGTGCCAGCAGTTTATTTCGAGCGGGTATCTCCTACGAGCAGTACTTC.